Included here is one T cell receptor (beta chain) sequence, with context. CDR3 length: 13 residues. V shed 6 bases and J shed 4 bases, with 12 bases lying between them. From germline, CDR1 is MNHEY and CDR2 SVGEGT. Some clones are missing from TCRdb's copy, which holds only in-frame ones; the method was immunoSEQ multiplex PCR. The sample lists about 440,000 clones, less than 95% occurring once. This specimen comes from a study of blood T cell repertoires in COVID-19. Overall study context: Sites in the United States, Italy and Spain provided acute and convalescent COVID-19 samples.

Enrolled through a virtual design, the participants were between 18 and 89 years of age and came from under 30 US areas. The receptor was isolated from a man aged 18 to 30 who had recovered from COVID-19. The sequenced material came from PBMCs or T cells enriched from blood (not recorded which). The chain employs TRBV6-2 or TRBV6-3 and TRBJ1-2; D unresolved. The CDR3 reads CASSRGGSYGYTF. DNA for the CDR3: TGTGCCAGCAGCCGTGGAGGAAGCTATGGCTACACCTTC.